These 3 T cell receptor beta chains share one sample of origin, sequenced in a study of blood T cells in healthy people across ages. The second PCR ran roughly 6 to 12 cycles with a sample-barcoded 5' primer and J-beta primers. TCRdb reanalysed the 5' RACE reads using MiXCR and keeps one entry per CDR3 protein. The data show fewer than 900,000 distinct CDR3 sequences, roughly 43% seen once. Sequenced: blood. These TCRs come from a woman between 55 and 75 years old in good health.

The sample holds a few counts of this clonotype. V and J are TRBV3-1 and TRBJ2-6; D not certain. Trimming pared 4 bases from V and 2 bases from J, leaving 15 bases between. This CDR3 region has 17 residues. Germline CDR1 reads LGHDT; CDR2 reads YNNKEL (reference sequence). CDR3: CASSLVNILPGANVLTF. Here the CDR3 DNA reads TGTGCCAGCAGCCTCGTAAACATCCTTCCTGGGGCCAACGTCCTGACTTTC.

A few counts support this clonotype. This chain uses TRBV3-1 with TRBJ2-7, with unresolved D. CDR3 length: 13 amino acids. Germline lookup yields CDR1 LGHDT and CDR2 YNNKEL (reference sequence). V was clipped by 0 bases and J by 5 bases, with 8 bases between them. CDR3 sequence reads: CASSQDDQHEQYF. In DNA form, the CDR3 reads TGTGCCAGCAGCCAAGATGACCAGCACGAGCAGTACTTC.

This clonotype was seen more than once but under ten times. The chain has TRBV3-1 and TRBJ2-5, with D unresolved. V was cut by 4 bases and J by 2 bases, with 8 bases left in between. The CDR3 consists of 13 residues. In germline, CDR1 is LGHDT, CDR2 YNNKEL (reference sequence). CDR3 loop: CASSRSSQETQYF. The CDR3 nucleotides are TGTGCCAGCAGCCGGAGCAGTCAAGAGACCCAGTACTTC.